Sequencing of this T cell receptor (beta chain) was carried out in a study of Graves' ophthalmopathy and Graves' hyperthyroidism. 7.5 to 10 ml of fresh blood yielded the PBMCs by density gradient. RNA served as the template for amplifying TCR beta CDR3 regions. Scientists carried out first-round RT-PCR using HTBI primers and then a second-round multiplex PCR. TCRdb reprocessed the multiplex PCR reads via MiXCR and lists one record per CDR3 protein. The sample has hundreds of thousands of distinct CDR3 sequences, roughly 14% seen once. The CDR3 has 14 residues. Per germline, CDR1 LGHDT and CDR2 YNNKEL (reference sequence). The V and J ends lost 2 bases and 6 bases respectively, with 11 bases between them.

Sequences were obtained from peripheral blood. This sequence originates from a woman younger than 35 with stable Graves' hyperthyroidism. The chain carries TRBV3-1 and TRBJ1-5; no clear D gene. Here the CDR3 reads CASSQTLSGQPQHF. CDR3 coding DNA: TGTGCCAGCAGCCAAACTCTGTCTGGTCAGCCCCAGCATTTT.